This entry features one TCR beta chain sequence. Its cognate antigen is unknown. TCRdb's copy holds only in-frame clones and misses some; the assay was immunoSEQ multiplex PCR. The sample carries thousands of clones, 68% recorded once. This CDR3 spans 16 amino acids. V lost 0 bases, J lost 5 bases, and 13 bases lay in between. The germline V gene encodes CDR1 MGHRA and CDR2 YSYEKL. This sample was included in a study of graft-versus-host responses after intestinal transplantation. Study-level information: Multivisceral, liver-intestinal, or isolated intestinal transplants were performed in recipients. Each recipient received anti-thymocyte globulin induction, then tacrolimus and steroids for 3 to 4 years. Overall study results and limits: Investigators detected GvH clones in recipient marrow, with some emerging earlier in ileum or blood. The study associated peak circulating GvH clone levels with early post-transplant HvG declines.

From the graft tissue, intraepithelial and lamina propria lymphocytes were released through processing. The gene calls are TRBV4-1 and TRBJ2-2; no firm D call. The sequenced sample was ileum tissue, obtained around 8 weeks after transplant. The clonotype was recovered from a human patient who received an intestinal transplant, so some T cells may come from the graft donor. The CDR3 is CASSQEQSPITGELFF. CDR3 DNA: TGCGCCAGCAGCCAAGAACAATCGCCCATAACCGGGGAGCTGTTTTTT.